A selection of T cell receptor beta chains follows, all from one sample in a study of blood T cell repertoires in COVID-19. This table comes from immunoSEQ multiplex PCR, and its TCRdb copy is limited to in-frame clones, with some not included. The table has roughly 61,000 clones, more than 80% seen once. The sample was peripheral blood. These receptors were taken from a man older than 75 with acute or convalescent COVID-19. Each CDR3 is given with its conserved first and last residue. The D gene is left open where the match is weak. Some rows have no size entry. The others give once, few or many, or a class for an expanded clone.

v_call: TRBV2; clone_size: -; d_call: -; j_call: TRBJ1-6; cdr3_aa: CASSELGDWAYNSPLHF; cdr3_nt: TGTGCCAGCAGTGAATTGGGGGACTGGGCCTATAATTCACCCCTCCACTTT
v_call: TRBV9; clone_size: -; d_call: -; j_call: TRBJ2-7; cdr3_aa: CASSADLQGREQYF; cdr3_nt: TGTGCCAGCAGCGCGGACCTACAGGGAAGGGAGCAGTACTTC
v_call: TRBV11-1; clone_size: -; d_call: -; j_call: TRBJ2-2; cdr3_aa: CASSVSGANTGELFF; cdr3_nt: TGTGCCAGCAGCGTCAGCGGCGCGAACACCGGGGAGCTGTTTTTT
v_call: TRBV20-1; clone_size: -; d_call: -; j_call: TRBJ1-4; cdr3_aa: CSAGQNEKLFF; cdr3_nt: TGCAGTGCTGGACAGAATGAAAAACTGTTTTTT
v_call: TRBV18; clone_size: -; d_call: -; j_call: TRBJ1-5; cdr3_aa: CASSPSERVQPQHF; cdr3_nt: TGTGCCAGCTCACCATCGGAGAGGGTTCAGCCCCAGCATTTT
v_call: TRBV5-1; clone_size: -; d_call: -; j_call: TRBJ2-1; cdr3_aa: CASSPSSYNEQFF; cdr3_nt: TGCGCCAGCAGTCCTTCCTCCTACAATGAGCAGTTCTTC
v_call: TRBV5-1; clone_size: few; d_call: TRBD1; j_call: TRBJ1-1; cdr3_aa: CASSWGQLNTEAFF; cdr3_nt: TGCGCCAGCAGCTGGGGACAGCTCAACACTGAAGCTTTCTTT
v_call: TRBV19; clone_size: -; d_call: -; j_call: TRBJ1-2; cdr3_aa: CASSPLQATYGYTF; cdr3_nt: TGTGCCAGTAGCCCTCTACAGGCTACCTATGGCTACACCTTC
v_call: TRBV10-3; clone_size: -; d_call: TRBD2; j_call: TRBJ2-7; cdr3_aa: CAISEGEGPYEQYF; cdr3_nt: TGTGCCATCAGTGAAGGGGAGGGACCCTACGAGCAGTACTTC
v_call: TRBV3-1/TRBV3-2; clone_size: -; d_call: -; j_call: TRBJ2-6; cdr3_aa: CASSQDRSSGANVLTF; cdr3_nt: TGTGCCAGCAGCCAAGATAGAAGCTCTGGGGCCAACGTCCTGACTTTC
v_call: TRBV6-5; clone_size: -; d_call: -; j_call: TRBJ2-7; cdr3_aa: CASSYPPPGASYEQYF; cdr3_nt: TGTGCCAGCAGTTACCCCCCACCTGGAGCCTCCTACGAGCAGTACTTC
v_call: TRBV28; clone_size: -; d_call: -; j_call: TRBJ2-7; cdr3_aa: CASSLGRASYEQYF; cdr3_nt: TGTGCCAGCAGTTTAGGCAGGGCGAGCTACGAGCAGTACTTC
v_call: TRBV5-1; clone_size: -; d_call: TRBD2; j_call: TRBJ2-7; cdr3_aa: CASSDQPGTSGYEQYF; cdr3_nt: TGCGCCAGCAGCGACCAACCCGGGACTAGCGGGTACGAGCAGTACTTC
v_call: TRBV10-2; clone_size: -; d_call: TRBD1; j_call: TRBJ2-7; cdr3_aa: CASVSGAGQGWVEQYF; cdr3_nt: TGCGCCAGCGTGAGTGGAGCGGGACAGGGATGGGTCGAGCAGTACTTC
v_call: TRBV3-1/TRBV3-2; clone_size: -; d_call: -; j_call: TRBJ1-2; cdr3_aa: CASSQGGVGYTF; cdr3_nt: TGTGCCAGCAGCCAAGGGGGGGTCGGCTACACCTTC
v_call: TRBV5-1; clone_size: -; d_call: -; j_call: TRBJ2-7; cdr3_aa: CASSLMPDSSYEQYF; cdr3_nt: TGCGCCAGCAGCTTGATGCCGGACAGCTCCTACGAGCAGTACTTC
v_call: TRBV5-4; clone_size: -; d_call: TRBD1; j_call: TRBJ2-3; cdr3_aa: CASSLGGQAAGTQYF; cdr3_nt: TGTGCCAGCAGCTTGGGGGGACAGGCCGCAGGGACGCAGTATTTT
v_call: TRBV2; clone_size: -; d_call: -; j_call: TRBJ2-4; cdr3_aa: CASSVGQRPKNIQYF; cdr3_nt: TGTGCCAGCAGTGTAGGCCAGCGGCCCAAAAACATTCAGTACTTC
v_call: TRBV5-1; clone_size: -; d_call: -; j_call: TRBJ2-1; cdr3_aa: CASRLRASMSSDEQFF; cdr3_nt: TGCGCCAGCAGATTGAGGGCTAGCATGAGTAGCGATGAGCAGTTCTTC
v_call: TRBV18; clone_size: -; d_call: -; j_call: TRBJ2-3; cdr3_aa: CASSPSRGGPDTQYF; cdr3_nt: TGTGCCAGCTCACCGAGCAGGGGAGGGCCAGATACGCAGTATTTT
v_call: TRBV7-3; clone_size: -; d_call: TRBD1; j_call: TRBJ1-6; cdr3_aa: CASSPTGGAESPLHF; cdr3_nt: TGTGCCAGCAGTCCTACAGGGGGCGCAGAGTCACCCCTCCACTTT
v_call: TRBV2; clone_size: -; d_call: -; j_call: TRBJ2-7; cdr3_aa: CPREGCPYEQYF; cdr3_nt: TGCCCCAGGGAAGGTTGCCCCTACGAGCAGTACTTC
v_call: TRBV5-1; clone_size: -; d_call: -; j_call: TRBJ1-4; cdr3_aa: CASSSGRELEKLFF; cdr3_nt: TGCGCCAGCAGCTCGGGGCGGGAGTTGGAAAAACTGTTTTTT
v_call: TRBV27; clone_size: -; d_call: TRBD2; j_call: TRBJ2-7; cdr3_aa: CASSSGLAGGRYEQYF; cdr3_nt: TGTGCCAGCAGCTCCGGACTAGCGGGGGGGCGGTACGAGCAGTACTTC
v_call: TRBV7-9; clone_size: -; d_call: TRBD1; j_call: TRBJ1-4; cdr3_aa: CASSWGDSEKLFF; cdr3_nt: TGTGCCAGCAGCTGGGGGGACAGCGAAAAACTGTTTTTT
v_call: TRBV6-5; clone_size: -; d_call: TRBD1; j_call: TRBJ1-6; cdr3_aa: CASRYWDRVDSPLHF; cdr3_nt: TGTGCCAGCAGATACTGGGACAGGGTGGATTCACCCCTCCACTTT
v_call: TRBV30; clone_size: -; d_call: -; j_call: TRBJ2-1; cdr3_aa: CAWSPSNEQFF; cdr3_nt: TGTGCCTGGAGCCCGAGCAATGAGCAGTTCTTC
v_call: TRBV28; clone_size: -; d_call: -; j_call: TRBJ1-2; cdr3_aa: CASSLSGRRGYTF; cdr3_nt: TGTGCCAGCAGTTTGAGCGGCCGAAGAGGCTACACCTTC
v_call: TRBV7-2; clone_size: -; d_call: TRBD2; j_call: TRBJ2-1; cdr3_aa: CASSQTSASSYNEQFF; cdr3_nt: TGTGCCAGCAGCCAAACTAGCGCGAGCTCCTACAATGAGCAGTTCTTC
v_call: TRBV2; clone_size: -; d_call: -; j_call: TRBJ2-2; cdr3_aa: CASSERAGAFNTGELFF; cdr3_nt: TGTGCCAGCAGTGAACGGGCAGGGGCATTCAACACCGGGGAGCTGTTTTTT
v_call: TRBV7-9; clone_size: -; d_call: -; j_call: TRBJ1-1; cdr3_aa: CASSPGVVLNTEAFF; cdr3_nt: TGTGCCAGCAGCCCCGGGGTAGTTTTGAACACTGAAGCTTTCTTT
v_call: TRBV7-9; clone_size: -; d_call: TRBD1; j_call: TRBJ1-4; cdr3_aa: CASSLQGVSEKLFF; cdr3_nt: TGTGCCAGCAGCTTACAGGGGGTCAGTGAAAAACTGTTTTTT
v_call: TRBV24-1; clone_size: once; d_call: TRBD1; j_call: TRBJ2-1; cdr3_aa: CATSDRRQGIYNEQFF; cdr3_nt: TGTGCCACCAGTGACCGCCGACAGGGCATCTACAATGAGCAGTTCTTC
v_call: TRBV7-3; clone_size: -; d_call: -; j_call: TRBJ2-7; cdr3_aa: CASSRGQGNMYEQYF; cdr3_nt: TGTGCCAGCAGTAGAGGGCAGGGGAATATGTACGAGCAGTACTTC
v_call: TRBV21-1; clone_size: -; d_call: -; j_call: TRBJ1-1; cdr3_aa: CASSKALDRGMGTEAFF; cdr3_nt: TGTGCCAGCAGCAAAGCGCTCGACAGGGGGATGGGAACTGAAGCTTTCTTT
v_call: TRBV10-3; clone_size: -; d_call: -; j_call: TRBJ1-1; cdr3_aa: CAISESWGRGGTEAFF; cdr3_nt: TGTGCCATCAGTGAGTCATGGGGGCGGGGGGGCACTGAAGCTTTCTTT
v_call: TRBV5-1; clone_size: -; d_call: TRBD1; j_call: TRBJ1-5; cdr3_aa: CASSDGTPGGPQHF; cdr3_nt: TGCGCCAGCAGCGATGGGACGCCAGGGGGGCCCCAGCATTTT
v_call: TRBV5-1; clone_size: -; d_call: -; j_call: TRBJ2-5; cdr3_aa: CASSLAISGQETQYF; cdr3_nt: TGCGCCAGCAGCTTGGCCATCAGCGGGCAAGAGACCCAGTACTTC
v_call: TRBV2; clone_size: once; d_call: TRBD1; j_call: TRBJ2-7; cdr3_aa: CASSVDRGRYEQYF; cdr3_nt: TGTGCCAGCAGCGTGGACAGGGGGCGCTACGAGCAGTACTTC
v_call: TRBV7-9; clone_size: -; d_call: TRBD2; j_call: TRBJ2-5; cdr3_aa: CASSQPSGDGDQETQYF; cdr3_nt: TGTGCCAGCAGCCAACCTAGCGGGGACGGCGACCAAGAGACCCAGTACTTC